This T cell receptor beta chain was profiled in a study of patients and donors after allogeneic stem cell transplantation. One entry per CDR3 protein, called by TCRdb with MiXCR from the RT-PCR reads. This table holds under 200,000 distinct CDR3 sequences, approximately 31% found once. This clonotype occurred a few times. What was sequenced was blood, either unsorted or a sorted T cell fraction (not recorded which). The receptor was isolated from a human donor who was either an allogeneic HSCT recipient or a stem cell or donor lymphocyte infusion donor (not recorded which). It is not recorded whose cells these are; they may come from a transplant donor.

The CDR3 loop is CASSLGWQGRTDTQYF. For the CDR3, the DNA is TGTGCCAGCAGTTTAGGGTGGCAGGGAAGGACAGATACGCAGTATTTT. The rearrangement links TRBV27 to TRBJ2-3; D perhaps matches TRBD1 (5 bases). The CDR3 has 16 residues. The germline V gene has CDR1 MNHEY and CDR2 SMNVEV (reference sequence). V was clipped by 2 bases and J by 3 bases, with 15 bases between them.